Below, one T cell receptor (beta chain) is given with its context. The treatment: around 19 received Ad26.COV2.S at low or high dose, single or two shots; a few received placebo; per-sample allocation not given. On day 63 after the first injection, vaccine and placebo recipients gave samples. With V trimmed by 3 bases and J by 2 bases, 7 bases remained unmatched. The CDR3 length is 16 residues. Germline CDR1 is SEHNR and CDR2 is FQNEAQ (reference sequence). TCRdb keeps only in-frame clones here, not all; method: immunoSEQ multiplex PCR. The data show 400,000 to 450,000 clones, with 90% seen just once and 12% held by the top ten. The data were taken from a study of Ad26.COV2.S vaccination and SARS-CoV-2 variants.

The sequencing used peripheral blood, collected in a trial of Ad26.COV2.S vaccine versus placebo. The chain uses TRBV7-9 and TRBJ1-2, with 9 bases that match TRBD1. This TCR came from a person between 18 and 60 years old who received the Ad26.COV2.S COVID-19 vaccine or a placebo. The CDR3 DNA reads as TGTGCCAGCAGCTTGATCGGGACAGGGATCAACTATGGCTACACCTTC. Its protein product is CASSLIGTGINYGYTF.